This entry describes one T cell receptor beta chain. This record belongs to a study of blood T cell repertoires in COVID-19. The protocol was immunoSEQ multiplex PCR, while the TCRdb copy is restricted to in-frame clones and leaves out a portion. The sample has roughly 64,000 clones, about 93% seen once. This CDR3 contains 11 residues. The V end was cut by 3 bases, the J end by 7 bases, with 7 bases between. Germline CDR1 reads KGHSH; CDR2 reads LQKENI. The V and J genes are TRBV18 and TRBJ2-7; possibly TRBD2 for D (5 bases). Sequencing used peripheral blood. The origin of this receptor is a woman of 80 years or more with active COVID-19. The CDR3 spells CASSPGGEQYF. CDR3 nucleotide sequence: TGTGCCAGCTCACCTGGAGGTGAGCAGTACTTC. Variable domain in full (rest from reference TRBV18 and TRBJ2-7): NAGVMQNPRHLVRRRGQEARLRCSPMKGHSHVYWYRQLPEEGLKFMVYLQKENIIDESGMPKERFSAEFPKEGPSILRIQQVVRGDSAAYFCASSPGGEQYFGPGTRLTVT.